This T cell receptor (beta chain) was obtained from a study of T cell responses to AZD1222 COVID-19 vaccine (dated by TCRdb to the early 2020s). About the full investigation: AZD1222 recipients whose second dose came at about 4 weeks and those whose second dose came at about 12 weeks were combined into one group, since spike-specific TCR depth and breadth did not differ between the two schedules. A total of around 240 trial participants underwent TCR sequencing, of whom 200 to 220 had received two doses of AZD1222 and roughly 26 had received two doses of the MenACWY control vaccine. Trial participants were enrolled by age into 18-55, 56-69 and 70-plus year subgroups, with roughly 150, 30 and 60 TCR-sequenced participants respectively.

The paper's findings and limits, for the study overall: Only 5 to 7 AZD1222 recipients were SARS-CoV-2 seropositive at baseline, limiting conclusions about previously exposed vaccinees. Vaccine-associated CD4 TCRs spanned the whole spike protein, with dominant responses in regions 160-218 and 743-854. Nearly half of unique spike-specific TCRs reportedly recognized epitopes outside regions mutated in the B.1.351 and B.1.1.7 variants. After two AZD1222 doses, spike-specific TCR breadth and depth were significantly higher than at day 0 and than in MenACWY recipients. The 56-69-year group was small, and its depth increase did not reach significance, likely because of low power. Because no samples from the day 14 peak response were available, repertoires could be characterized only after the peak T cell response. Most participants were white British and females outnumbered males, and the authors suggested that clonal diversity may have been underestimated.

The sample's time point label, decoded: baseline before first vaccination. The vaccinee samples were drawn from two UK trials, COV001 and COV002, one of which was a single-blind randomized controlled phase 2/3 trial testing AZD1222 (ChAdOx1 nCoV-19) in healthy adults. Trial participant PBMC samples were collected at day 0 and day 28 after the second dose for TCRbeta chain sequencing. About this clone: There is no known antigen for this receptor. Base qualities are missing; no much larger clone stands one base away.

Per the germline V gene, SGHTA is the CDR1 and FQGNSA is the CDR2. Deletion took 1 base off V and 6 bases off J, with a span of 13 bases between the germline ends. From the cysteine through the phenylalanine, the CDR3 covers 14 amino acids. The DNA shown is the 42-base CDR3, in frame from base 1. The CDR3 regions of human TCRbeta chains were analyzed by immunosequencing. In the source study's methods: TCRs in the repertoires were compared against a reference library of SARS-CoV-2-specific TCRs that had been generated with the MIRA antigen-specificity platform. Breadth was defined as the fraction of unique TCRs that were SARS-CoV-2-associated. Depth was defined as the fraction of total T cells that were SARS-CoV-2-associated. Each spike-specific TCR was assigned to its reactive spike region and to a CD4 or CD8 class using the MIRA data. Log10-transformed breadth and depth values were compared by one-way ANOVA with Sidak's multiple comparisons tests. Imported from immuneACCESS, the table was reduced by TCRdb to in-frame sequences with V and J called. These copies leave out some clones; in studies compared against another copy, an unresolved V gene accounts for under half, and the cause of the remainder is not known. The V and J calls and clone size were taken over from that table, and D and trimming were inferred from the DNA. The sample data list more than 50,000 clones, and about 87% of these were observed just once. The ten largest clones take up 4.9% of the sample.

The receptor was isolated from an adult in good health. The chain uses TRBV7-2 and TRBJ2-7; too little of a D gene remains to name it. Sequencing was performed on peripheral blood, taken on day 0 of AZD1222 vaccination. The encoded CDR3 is CASSLVSTASEQYF. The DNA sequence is TGTGCCAGCAGCTTAGTCTCTACGGCTAGCGAGCAGTACTTC.